This T cell receptor (beta chain) was documented in a study of identical twins. A word on this clonotype: What it recognizes is unknown.

The study, taken as a whole, reports: Conclusions leaned on cross-sectional statistical analysis and did not track the same donors over time.

MiXCR, run by TCRdb on the 5' RACE reads, gives a single entry per CDR3 protein. Among about 490,000 distinct CDR3 sequences listed, around 15% were seen once. V lost 4 bases to trimming and J lost 3 bases; unmatched junction nucleotides: 10. This CDR3 has 16 amino acids. In germline, CDR1 is MNHEY, CDR2 SMNVEV (reference sequence). This same sample was also part of a study on yellow fever vaccine responses in identical twins.

Sequences were obtained from CD4+ T cells sorted from blood. The rearrangement uses TRBV27 and TRBJ2-7; TRBD1 matches 9 bases. The sequence was obtained from a woman between 18 and 29 years old in good health. The CDR3 region has the DNA TGTGCCAGCAGTTACTACCCGGGACAGGGCCTCTACGAGCAGTACTTC. Residues: CASSYYPGQGLYEQYF.